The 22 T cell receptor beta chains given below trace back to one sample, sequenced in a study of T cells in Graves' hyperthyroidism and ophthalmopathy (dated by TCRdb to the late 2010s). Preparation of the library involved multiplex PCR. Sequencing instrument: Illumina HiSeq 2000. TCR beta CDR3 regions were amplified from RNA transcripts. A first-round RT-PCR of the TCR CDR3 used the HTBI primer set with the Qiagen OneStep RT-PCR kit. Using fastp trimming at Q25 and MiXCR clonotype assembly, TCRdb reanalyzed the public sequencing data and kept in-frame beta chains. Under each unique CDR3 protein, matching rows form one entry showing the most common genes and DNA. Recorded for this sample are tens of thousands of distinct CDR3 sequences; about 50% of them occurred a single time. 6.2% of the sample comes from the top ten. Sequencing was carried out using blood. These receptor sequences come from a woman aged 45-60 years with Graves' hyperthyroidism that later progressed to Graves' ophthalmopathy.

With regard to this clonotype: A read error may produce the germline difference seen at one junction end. The CDR3 reads CANSFVTGGSPEQYF. CDR3 DNA sequence: TGTGCCAACAGCTTTGTAACGGGAGGGTCCCCGGAGCAGTACTTC. This chain connects TRBV13 to TRBJ2-7, with 8 bases fitting TRBD2. CDR3 size: 15 residues. The V gene's germline CDR1 is PRHDT and CDR2 FYEKMQ (reference sequence).

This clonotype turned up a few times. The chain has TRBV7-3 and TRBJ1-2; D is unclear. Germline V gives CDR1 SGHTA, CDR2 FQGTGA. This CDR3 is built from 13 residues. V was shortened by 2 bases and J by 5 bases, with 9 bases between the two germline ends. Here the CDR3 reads CASSLGRLYGYTF. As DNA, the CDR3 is TGTGCCAGCAGCTTAGGCCGGCTATATGGCTACACCTTC. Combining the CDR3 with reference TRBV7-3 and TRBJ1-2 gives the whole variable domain GAGVSQTPSNKVTEKGKYVELRCDPISGHTALYWYRQSLGQGPEFLIYFQGTGAADDSGLPNDRFFAVRPEGSVSTLKIQRTERGDSAVYLCASSLGRLYGYTFGSGTRLTVV.

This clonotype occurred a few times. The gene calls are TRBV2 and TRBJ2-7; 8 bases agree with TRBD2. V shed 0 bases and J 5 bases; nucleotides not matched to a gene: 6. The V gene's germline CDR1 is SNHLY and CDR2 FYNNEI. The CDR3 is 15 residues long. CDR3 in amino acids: CASSEARGATNEQYF. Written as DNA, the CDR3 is TGTGCCAGCAGTGAAGCGCGGGGGGCTACCAACGAGCAGTACTTC.

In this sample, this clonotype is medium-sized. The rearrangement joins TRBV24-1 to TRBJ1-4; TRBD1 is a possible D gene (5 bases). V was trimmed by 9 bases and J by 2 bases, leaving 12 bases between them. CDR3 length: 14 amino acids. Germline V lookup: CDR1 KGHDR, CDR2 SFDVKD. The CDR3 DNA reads TGTGCCACCGCCGAGGGGACGACTAATGAAAAACTGTTTTTT. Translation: CATAEGTTNEKLFF.

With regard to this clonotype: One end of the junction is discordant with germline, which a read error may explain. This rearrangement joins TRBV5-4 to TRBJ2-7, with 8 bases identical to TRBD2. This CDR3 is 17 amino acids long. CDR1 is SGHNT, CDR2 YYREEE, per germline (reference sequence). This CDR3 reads CASGAAGGGTNSYEQYF. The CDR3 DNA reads TGTGCCAGCGGCGCCGCGGGGGGTGGCACGAACTCCTACGAGCAGTACTTT.

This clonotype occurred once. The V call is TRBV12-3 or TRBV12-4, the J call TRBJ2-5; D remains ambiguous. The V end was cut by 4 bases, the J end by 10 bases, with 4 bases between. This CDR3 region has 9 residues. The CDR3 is CASSSIQYF. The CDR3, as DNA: TGTGCCAGCAGTTCGATCCAGTACTTC.

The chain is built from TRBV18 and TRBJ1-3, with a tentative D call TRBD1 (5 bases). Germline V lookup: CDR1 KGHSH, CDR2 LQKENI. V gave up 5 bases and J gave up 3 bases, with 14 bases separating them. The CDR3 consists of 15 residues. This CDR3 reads CASSISRDDGNTIYF. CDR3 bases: TGTGCCAGCTCAATCTCAAGGGACGATGGAAACACCATATATTTT.

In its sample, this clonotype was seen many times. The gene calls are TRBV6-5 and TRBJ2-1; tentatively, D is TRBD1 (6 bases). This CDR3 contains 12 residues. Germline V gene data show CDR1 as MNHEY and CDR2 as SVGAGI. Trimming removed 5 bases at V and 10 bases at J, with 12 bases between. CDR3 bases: TGTGCCAGCAGTCCCACCGGGACAGAGCAGTTCTTC. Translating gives CASSPTGTEQFF.

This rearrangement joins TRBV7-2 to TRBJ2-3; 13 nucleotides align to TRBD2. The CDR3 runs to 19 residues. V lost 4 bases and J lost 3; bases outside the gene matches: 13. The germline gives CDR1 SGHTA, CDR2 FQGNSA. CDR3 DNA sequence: TGTGCCAGCAGCTCCTCCCTCTCTGGACTAGCGGGAGCGACAGATACGCAGTATTTT. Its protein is CASSSSLSGLAGATDTQYF.

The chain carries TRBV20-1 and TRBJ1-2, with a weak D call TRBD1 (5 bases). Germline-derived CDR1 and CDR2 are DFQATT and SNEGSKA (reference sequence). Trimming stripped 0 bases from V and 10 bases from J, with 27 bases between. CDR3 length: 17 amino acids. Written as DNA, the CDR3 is TGCAGTGCTAGAGATGGGACCGGGACTAGCGGGAAACTTCCCTACACCTTC. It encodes CSARDGTGTSGKLPYTF.

The CDR3 DNA reads as TGTGCTAGTGGTTCGATCCGGAGTTTTCAGCCCCAGCATTTT. Its translation: CASGSIRSFQPQHF. The chain couples TRBV12-5 to TRBJ1-5; unclear D gene. V lost 4 bases and J 6 bases, leaving 13 bases between the germline ends. Germline CDR1 LGHNT, CDR2 FRNRAP. The CDR3 is 14 amino acids.

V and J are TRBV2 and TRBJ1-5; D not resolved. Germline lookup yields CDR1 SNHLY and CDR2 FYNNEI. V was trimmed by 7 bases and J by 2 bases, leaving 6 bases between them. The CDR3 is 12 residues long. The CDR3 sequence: CASNRGNQPQHF. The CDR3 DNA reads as TGTGCCAGCAACCGGGGCAATCAGCCCCAGCATTTT.

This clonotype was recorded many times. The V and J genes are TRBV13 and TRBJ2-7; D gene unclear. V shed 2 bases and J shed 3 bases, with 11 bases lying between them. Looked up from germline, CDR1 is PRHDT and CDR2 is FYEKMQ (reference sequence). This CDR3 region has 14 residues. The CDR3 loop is CASSLRGSNYEQYF. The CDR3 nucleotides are TGTGCCAGCAGCTTACGCGGTAGCAACTACGAGCAGTACTTC.

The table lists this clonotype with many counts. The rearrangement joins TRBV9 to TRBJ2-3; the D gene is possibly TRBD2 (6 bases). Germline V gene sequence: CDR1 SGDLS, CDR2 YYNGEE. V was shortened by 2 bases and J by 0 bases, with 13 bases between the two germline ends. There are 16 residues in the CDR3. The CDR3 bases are TGTGCCAGCAGCGTGGGCGCAGGGACTAGCACAGATACGCAGTATTTT. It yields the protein CASSVGAGTSTDTQYF.

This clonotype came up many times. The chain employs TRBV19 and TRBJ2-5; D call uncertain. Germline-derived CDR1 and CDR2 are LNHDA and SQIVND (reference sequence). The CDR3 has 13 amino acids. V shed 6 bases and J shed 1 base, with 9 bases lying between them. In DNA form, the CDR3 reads TGTGCCAGTAGGGACCAGCCCCAAGAGACCCAGTACTTC. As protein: CASRDQPQETQYF.

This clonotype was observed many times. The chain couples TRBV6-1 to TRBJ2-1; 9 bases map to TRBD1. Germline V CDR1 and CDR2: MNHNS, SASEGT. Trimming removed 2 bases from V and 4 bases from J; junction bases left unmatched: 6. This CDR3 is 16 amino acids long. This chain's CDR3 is CASSELHRGRYNEQFF. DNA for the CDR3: TGTGCCAGCAGTGAACTTCACAGGGGGCGGTACAATGAGCAGTTCTTC.

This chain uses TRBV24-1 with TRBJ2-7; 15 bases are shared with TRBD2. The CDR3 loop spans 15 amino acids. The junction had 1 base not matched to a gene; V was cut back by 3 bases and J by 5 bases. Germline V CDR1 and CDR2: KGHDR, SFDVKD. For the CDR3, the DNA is TGTGCCACCAGTGATCGGACTAGCGGGAGGGACGAGCAGTACTTC. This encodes CATSDRTSGRDEQYF.

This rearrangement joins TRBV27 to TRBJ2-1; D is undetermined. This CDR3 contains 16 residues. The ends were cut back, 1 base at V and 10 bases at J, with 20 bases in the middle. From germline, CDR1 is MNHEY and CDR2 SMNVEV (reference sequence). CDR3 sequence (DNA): TGTGCCAGCAGTTTATTTGGTAGAGCTCAATCGCGGGAGCAGTTCTTC. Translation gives CASSLFGRAQSREQFF.

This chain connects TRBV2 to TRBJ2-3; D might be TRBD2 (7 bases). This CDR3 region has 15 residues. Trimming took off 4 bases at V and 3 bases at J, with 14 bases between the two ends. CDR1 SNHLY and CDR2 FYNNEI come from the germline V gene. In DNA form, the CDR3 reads TGTGCCAGCAGTGGAAGGGGGGGTGGGACAGATACGCAGTATTTT. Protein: CASSGRGGGTDTQYF.

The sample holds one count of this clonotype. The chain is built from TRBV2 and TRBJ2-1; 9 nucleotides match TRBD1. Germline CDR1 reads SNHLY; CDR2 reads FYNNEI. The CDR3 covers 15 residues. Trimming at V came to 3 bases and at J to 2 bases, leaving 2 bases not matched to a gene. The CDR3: CASSEDRGAYNEQFF. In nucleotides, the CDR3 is TGTGCCAGCAGTGAGGACAGGGGAGCCTACAATGAGCAGTTCTTC.

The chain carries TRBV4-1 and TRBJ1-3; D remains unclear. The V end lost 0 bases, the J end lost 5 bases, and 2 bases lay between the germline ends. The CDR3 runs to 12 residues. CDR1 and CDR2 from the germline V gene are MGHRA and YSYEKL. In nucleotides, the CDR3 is TGCGCCAGCAGCCAAGATAGAAACACCATATATTTT. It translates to CASSQDRNTIYF.

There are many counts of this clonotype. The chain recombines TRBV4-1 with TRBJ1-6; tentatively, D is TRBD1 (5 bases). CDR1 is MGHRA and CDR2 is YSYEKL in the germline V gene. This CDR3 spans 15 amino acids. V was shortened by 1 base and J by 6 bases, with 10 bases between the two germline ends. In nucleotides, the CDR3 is TGCGCCAGCAGCCAAGTAGGACATACTAATTCACCCCTCCACTTT. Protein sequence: CASSQVGHTNSPLHF.